These T cell receptor beta chains were read from a single sample in a study of STAT3 mutations in large granular lymphocyte leukemia. The data were produced by immunoSEQ multiplex PCR, yet TCRdb's version contains in-frame clones alone and is incomplete. Of 10,000 or so clones in the sample, over 75% were seen once. The sequenced sample was peripheral blood mononuclear cells. The receptors originated from an elderly man with T-cell large granular lymphocyte leukemia. Some clones in this sample may be carry-over from other donors' samples. The CDR3 runs from the conserved cysteine through the conserved F or W. A D gene is named only where the DNA matches it firmly. Only part of the rows carry a size: once, few, many, or a class if the clone is expanded.

J gene: TRBJ1-3
V gene: TRBV30
CDR3 length: 13
D gene: -
clone size: -
CDR3 protein: CAWSVNSGNTIYF
CDR3 DNA: TGTGCCTGGAGTGTAAACTCTGGAAACACCATATATTTT

J gene: TRBJ1-5
V gene: TRBV7-6
CDR3 length: 16
D gene: -
clone size: -
CDR3 protein: CASSLGPHHSNQPQHF
CDR3 DNA: TGTGCCAGCAGCTTAGGTCCTCACCATAGCAATCAGCCCCAGCATTTT

J gene: TRBJ2-7
V gene: TRBV4-3
CDR3 length: 14
D gene: -
clone size: -
CDR3 protein: CASSQDPDGYEQYF
CDR3 DNA: TGCGCCAGCAGCCAAGACCCGGACGGCTACGAGCAGTACTTC

J gene: TRBJ1-1
V gene: TRBV18
CDR3 length: 14
D gene: -
clone size: once
CDR3 protein: CASSPRGVNTEAFF
CDR3 DNA: TGTGCCAGCTCACCACGAGGGGTGAACACTGAAGCTTTCTTT

J gene: TRBJ1-5
V gene: TRBV7-9
CDR3 length: 15
D gene: -
clone size: -
CDR3 protein: CASSPGIGGNQPQHF
CDR3 DNA: TGTGCCAGCAGTCCGGGCATCGGTGGCAATCAGCCCCAGCATTTT

J gene: TRBJ2-7
V gene: TRBV5-6
CDR3 length: 16
D gene: TRBD1
clone size: -
CDR3 protein: CASSPIATGGAYEQYF
CDR3 DNA: TGTGCCAGCAGCCCAATCGCGACAGGGGGTGCCTACGAGCAGTACTTC

J gene: TRBJ2-5
V gene: TRBV7-9
CDR3 length: 15
D gene: -
clone size: -
CDR3 protein: CASSLFGGNQETQYF
CDR3 DNA: TGTGCCAGCAGCCTATTCGGGGGAAACCAAGAGACCCAGTACTTC

J gene: TRBJ1-2
V gene: TRBV14
CDR3 length: 14
D gene: -
clone size: -
CDR3 protein: CASSQELSGGGYTF
CDR3 DNA: TGTGCCAGCAGCCAAGAGCTCTCTGGGGGTGGCTACACCTTC

J gene: TRBJ2-1
V gene: TRBV5-1
CDR3 length: 17
D gene: TRBD2
clone size: -
CDR3 protein: CASSETSGGASYNEQFF
CDR3 DNA: TGCGCCAGCAGCGAAACTAGCGGGGGGGCCTCCTACAATGAGCAGTTCTTC

J gene: TRBJ1-6
V gene: TRBV27
CDR3 length: 18
D gene: -
clone size: -
CDR3 protein: CASSLFLQGSSYNSPLHF
CDR3 DNA: TGTGCCAGCAGTTTATTTTTGCAGGGCAGCTCCTATAATTCACCCCTCCACTTT

J gene: TRBJ1-1
V gene: TRBV18
CDR3 length: 15
D gene: -
clone size: -
CDR3 protein: CASSPPAEGNTEAFF
CDR3 DNA: TGTGCCAGCTCACCACCCGCGGAAGGGAACACTGAAGCTTTCTTT